This TCR beta chain was sequenced for a study of cytomegalovirus exposure and HLA in healthy donors. Findings and limits, study-wide: Later analysis demonstrated an association between a missense DCLRE1C variant and TCR beta V- and J-gene trimming. On later analysis, the bulk of CMV-associated TCR beta chains appeared to be HLA-restricted.

Researchers ran the PCR with 60 Vbeta and 13 Jbeta primers. TCRdb's copy holds only in-frame clones and misses some; the assay was immunoSEQ multiplex PCR. The sample carries 200,000 or so clones, 87% recorded once. A remark on this clone: Its specificity is not known.

Germline V gene lookup returns CDR1 MNHEY and CDR2 SVGAGI. This CDR3 comprises 16 residues. The V and J ends lost 0 bases and 0 bases, in that order; junction bases with no gene match: 2. The V and J genes are TRBV6-5 and TRBJ2-3, with 8 positions matching TRBD2. This clonotype was obtained from a girl younger than two in good health and CMV-seronegative. Sequenced sample: PBMCs. CDR3 in DNA: TGTGCCAGCAGTTACTCTGCGGGGGGTAGCACAGATACGCAGTATTTT. This gives the protein CASSYSAGGSTDTQYF.